The clone carrying this T cell receptor (beta chain) has only a few counts. Antigen unknown. The source of the sample is a study of CD8 T cells in ankylosing spondylitis. Study conclusions and caveats: It appeared that ankylosing spondylitis blood was characterized by a TCR beta motif of seven or eight highly homologous variants. Certain motif variants had earlier appeared in reactive arthritis synovial fluid and blood. Disease-linked clones were found to be CD8+ and relatively rare in peripheral blood. Significant enrichment of disease-linked clones was reported in matched ankylosing spondylitis synovial fluid.

CDR1 MGHRA and CDR2 YSYEKL come from the germline V gene. V dropped 0 bases and J dropped 4; count of bases not matched to a gene: 9. The CDR3 runs to 18 residues. Researchers built TCR beta libraries using quantitative 5'-RACE with molecular barcodes. TCRdb processed the 5' RACE reads anew with MiXCR; each CDR3 protein has one entry. The sample comprises around 130,000 distinct CDR3 sequences, about a sixth of which are singletons, and roughly a third rests with the top ten. The sample taken for sequencing was blood, either unsorted or a sorted T cell fraction (not recorded which). The chain recombines TRBV4-1 with TRBJ2-5; TRBD2 aligns across 12 bases. The receptor was isolated from a male donor with ankylosing spondylitis. CDR3 residues: CASSQEWLAGGPRETQYF. The CDR3 DNA follows: TGCGCCAGCAGCCAAGAGTGGCTAGCGGGAGGGCCCAGAGAGACCCAGTACTTC.